This is a list of T cell receptor beta chains from one sample in a study of cytomegalovirus exposure and HLA in healthy donors. This table comes from immunoSEQ multiplex PCR, and its TCRdb copy is limited to in-frame clones, with some not included. The top ten clones hold under 0.8% of a sample with about 220,000 clones, around 80% of them seen once. Material: PBMCs. The receptors here all came from a man aged 18 to 30 in good health and CMV-seronegative. CDR3s include the opening cysteine and the closing phenylalanine or tryptophan. D genes are given only for firm matches. Clone size, where shown, is once, few, many, or a class for clones that have expanded.

>-|TRBJ1-6|TRBV5-1|TRBD1
CASSPGGTGSMTLHF
TGCGCCAGCAGCCCGGGGGGGACAGGGTCCATGACCCTCCACTTT
>-|TRBJ2-6|TRBV2|-
CASRTDRSGANVLTF
TGTGCCAGTAGGACTGATCGCTCTGGGGCCAACGTCCTGACTTTC
>-|TRBJ2-2|TRBV5-1|TRBD2
CASSVELATTGELFF
TGCGCCAGCAGCGTGGAACTAGCGACCACCGGGGAGCTGTTTTTT
>-|TRBJ1-3|TRBV10-3|-
CAISETGISGNTIYF
TGTGCCATCAGTGAGACAGGGATATCTGGAAACACCATATATTTT
>-|TRBJ2-7|TRBV10-3|TRBD1
CAISPTQGFLEQYF
TGTGCCATCAGCCCCACACAGGGGTTCCTCGAGCAGTACTTC
>-|TRBJ1-5|TRBV28|TRBD1
CASSRPGTGSWSQHF
TGTGCCAGCAGCCGCCCCGGGACAGGATCATGGTCCCAGCATTTT
>-|TRBJ2-1|TRBV5-1|TRBD2
CASSLTSGPYNEQFF
TGCGCCAGCAGCTTGACTAGCGGGCCCTACAATGAGCAGTTCTTC
>few|TRBJ1-1|TRBV28|TRBD1
CASPPGQGWSEAFF
TGTGCCAGCCCTCCGGGACAGGGGTGGTCTGAAGCTTTCTTT
>once|TRBJ2-1|TRBV10-2|TRBD2
CASSGLAGGYEQFF
TGCGCCAGCAGTGGTCTAGCGGGAGGGTATGAGCAGTTCTTC
>few|TRBJ1-1|TRBV19|-
CASSILDSPNTEAFF
TGTGCCAGTAGTATCCTAGACAGCCCGAACACTGAAGCTTTCTTT
>-|TRBJ1-1|TRBV5-1|-
CASSLAPGDTEAFF
TGCGCCAGCAGCTTGGCCCCCGGGGACACTGAAGCTTTCTTT
>-|TRBJ2-7|TRBV7-9|-
CASSRGTLDYEQYF
TGTGCCAGCAGCAGAGGGACACTTGACTACGAGCAGTACTTC
>-|TRBJ2-3|TRBV5-4|-
CASSPPGSGTDTQYF
TGTGCCAGCAGCCCACCGGGATCCGGGACAGATACGCAGTATTTT
>-|TRBJ1-3|TRBV6-5|-
CASSYSGSTGNTIYF
TGTGCCAGCAGTTACTCTGGGAGTACTGGAAACACCATATATTTT
>-|TRBJ2-1|TRBV6-6|TRBD1
CASSFLGDSKFF
TGTGCCAGCAGCTTCCTGGGGGACAGTAAGTTCTTC
>-|TRBJ2-7|TRBV18|TRBD1
CASSRLGQGVYEQYF
TGTGCCAGCTCACGGTTGGGACAGGGGGTATACGAGCAGTACTTC
>-|TRBJ2-7|TRBV6-6|-
CASSFGSEQYF
TGTGCCAGCAGCTTCGGTAGCGAGCAGTACTTC
>-|TRBJ2-7|TRBV7-2|TRBD2
CASSLGLAGAGEQYF
TGTGCCAGCAGCTTGGGCCTAGCGGGAGCTGGCGAGCAGTACTTC
>-|TRBJ2-2|TRBV9|TRBD2
CASSVVMGGPNTGELFF
TGTGCCAGCAGCGTAGTGATGGGAGGGCCCAACACCGGGGAGCTGTTTTTT
>-|TRBJ2-5|TRBV18|-
CASSPPRTPQETQYF
TGTGCCAGCTCACCCCCGAGGACACCTCAAGAGACCCAGTACTTC